The sequence of this T cell receptor (beta chain) was determined in a study of cytomegalovirus exposure and HLA in healthy donors. Primers: 60 Vbeta forward and 13 Jbeta reverse. Profiled with immunoSEQ multiplex PCR; TCRdb holds only in-frame clones, not every one. Of around 150,000 clones in the sample, 76% were seen once. Remarks on this clone: The target antigen is unknown.

Notes on the study in general: Confirmation was obtained in vitro that a few CMV-associated chains are specific for CMV antigens. Owing to their indistinguishability, certain V segments, notably TRBV6-2 and TRBV6-3, were excluded. TCR beta chains associated with HLA were, in a later analysis, more clonally expanded than equally common others.

Germline assignment: CDR1 SGHTA and CDR2 FQGTGA. Trimming took off 3 bases at V and 4 bases at J, with 9 bases between the two ends. The CDR3 runs 13 residues. The sequencing sample was made of PBMCs. The clonotype comes from a man between 40 and 49 years old in good health and CMV-seronegative. The V and J genes are TRBV7-3 and TRBJ2-5; tentative D call: TRBD2 (5 bases). CDR3 DNA: TGTGCCAGCAGCTTCGGGGAAGGAGAGACCCAGTACTTC. Protein sequence: CASSFGEGETQYF.